This is a list of T cell receptor beta chains from one sample in a study of T-cell reconstitution after alpha-beta-depleted transplantation in children. TCRdb reprocessed the PCR reads with MiXCR, giving one entry per CDR3 protein. The repertoire consists of some 840,000 distinct CDR3 sequences, with under 20% occurring once and the leading ten covering roughly 5%. The sample in question was PBMCs, mostly from graft donor cells, obtained 360 days after TCRalphabeta/CD19-depleted stem cell transplant. These receptors were collected from a male patient under 18 who had a stem cell transplant for acute lymphoblastic leukemia, so the T cells may come from the graft donor. Each CDR3 is given with its conserved first and last residue. Fields, in order: V gene, J gene, clone size, D gene, CDR3 DNA, CDR3 protein. The D gene is left open where the match is weak. A row's size may be missing; if present it is once, few, many or a size class.

TRBV6-2/TRBV6-3	TRBJ2-3	few	NA	TGTGCCAGCAGTTACTCTTGGGGCACAGATACGCAGTATTTT	CASSYSWGTDTQYF
TRBV5-1	TRBJ2-1	few	NA	TGCGCCAGCAGCGAGGGATTGGGCCCGGGAATTAATGAGCAGTTCTTC	CASSEGLGPGINEQFF
TRBV5-1	TRBJ2-2	NA	TRBD2	TGCGCCAGCAGCTTGGGACTAGCGGGAGTTTACACCGGGGAGCTGTTTTTT	CASSLGLAGVYTGELFF
TRBV5-1	TRBJ2-3	few	TRBD2	TGCGCCAGCAGCTTGACGGGAGGGACCCTAATTGAAGATACGCAGTATTTT	CASSLTGGTLIEDTQYF
TRBV9	TRBJ2-1	NA	TRBD1	TGTGCCAGCAGCGAAGGGGACAGGATTGAGCAGTTCTTC	CASSEGDRIEQFF
TRBV5-1	TRBJ2-5	NA	TRBD1	TGCGCCAGCAGCCCCCACCGGGACAGGGTGATGGAGAGCCAGTACTTC	CASSPHRDRVMESQYF
TRBV5-1	TRBJ2-2	many	TRBD2	TGCGCCAGCAGCTTGACTAGCGGACTAAACACCGGGGAGCTGTTTTTT	CASSLTSGLNTGELFF
TRBV6-1	TRBJ2-7	NA	NA	TGTGCCAGCACCCGGGACCGGTCCTCCTACGAGCAGTACTTC	CASTRDRSSYEQYF
TRBV7-9	TRBJ2-4	NA	NA	TGTGCCAGCAGTTTGGCTGACATTCAGTACTTC	CASSLADIQYF
TRBV20-1	TRBJ2-7	few	NA	TGCAGTGCTAGTCGGCTCTCCTACGAGCAGTACTTC	CSASRLSYEQYF
TRBV12-3/TRBV12-4	TRBJ2-1	many	TRBD2	TGTGCCAGCAGCTCGACTAGCGGCCTCTACAATGAGCAGTTCTTC	CASSSTSGLYNEQFF
TRBV5-1	TRBJ1-6	few	NA	TGCGCCAGCACCTCCCGGGATTCTCATAATTCACCCCTCCACTTT	CASTSRDSHNSPLHF
TRBV28	TRBJ1-2	NA	NA	TGTGCCAGCACCAGCCCCTATATGTCAGGGGAAAATGGCTACACCTTC	CASTSPYMSGENGYTF
TRBV6-5	TRBJ1-5	NA	NA	TGTGCCAGCAACCCAGGGGCGGGTAGCAATCAGCCCCAGCATTTT	CASNPGAGSNQPQHF
TRBV9	TRBJ2-7	many	TRBD1	TGTGCCAGCAGCACCGACAGGGGGGCAAGCGAGCAGTACTTC	CASSTDRGASEQYF
TRBV4-1	TRBJ1-3	NA	NA	TGCGCCAGCAGCCAAGTCCGGGGCTCTGGAAACACCATATATTTT	CASSQVRGSGNTIYF
TRBV7-7	TRBJ2-5	NA	TRBD2	TGTGCCAGCAGCTTAGCCCAGCGGGAGCGAGAGACCCAGTACTTC	CASSLAQRERETQYF
TRBV13	TRBJ2-3	few	NA	TGTGCCAGCAGCCGAACAGAATCCAGCACAGATACGCAGTATTTT	CASSRTESSTDTQYF
TRBV27	TRBJ2-4	NA	NA	TGTGCCAGCAGTTTAGAAGGGGGGCGAGGGATAAACATTCAGTACTTC	CASSLEGGRGINIQYF
TRBV5-1	TRBJ2-7	NA	NA	TGCGCCAGCAGCTTGGGATGGGTCGGGAGCGGCTCCTACGAGCAGTACTTC	CASSLGWVGSGSYEQYF
TRBV12-3/TRBV12-4	TRBJ2-7	few	NA	TGTGCCAGCAGTTCTGAGGCCGCGGGGCAGTACTTC	CASSSEAAGQYF
TRBV7-3	TRBJ1-1	NA	NA	TGTGCCAGCAGCGTAAGACGGGAGGGCACTGAAGCTTTCTTT	CASSVRREGTEAFF